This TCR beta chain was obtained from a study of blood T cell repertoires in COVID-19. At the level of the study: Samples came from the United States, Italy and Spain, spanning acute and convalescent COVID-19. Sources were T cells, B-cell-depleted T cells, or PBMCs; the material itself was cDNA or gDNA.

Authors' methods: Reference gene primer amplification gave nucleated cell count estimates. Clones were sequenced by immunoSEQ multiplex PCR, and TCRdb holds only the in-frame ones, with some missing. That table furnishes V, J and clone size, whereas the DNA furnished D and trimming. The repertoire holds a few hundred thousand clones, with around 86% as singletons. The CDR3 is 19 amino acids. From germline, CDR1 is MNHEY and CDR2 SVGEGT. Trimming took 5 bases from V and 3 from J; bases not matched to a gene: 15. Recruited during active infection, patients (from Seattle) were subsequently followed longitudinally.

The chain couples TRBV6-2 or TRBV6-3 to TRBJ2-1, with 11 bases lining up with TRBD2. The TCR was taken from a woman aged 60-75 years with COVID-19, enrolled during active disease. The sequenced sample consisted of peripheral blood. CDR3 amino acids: CASSRAGTSGDARYNEQFF. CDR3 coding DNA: TGTGCCAGCAGTCGCGCCGGGACTAGCGGAGACGCGCGCTACAATGAGCAGTTCTTC.